This is a list of T cell receptor beta chains from one sample in a study of OX40 agonist ivuxolimab in advanced cancers. Clones were read by immunoSEQ multiplex PCR, and TCRdb kept only the in-frame ones, dropping some. Among around 56,000 clones listed, about four fifths were seen once. Source: CD4+ or CD8+ T cells sorted from blood, taken in a trial of the OX40 agonist ivuxolimab. These TCRs come from an adult with an advanced solid tumor such as melanoma, head and neck, liver or kidney cancer. Both conserved end residues are part of each CDR3. The D gene is left open where the match is weak. Expanded clones get a size class; other rows say once, few or many, or leave the size out.

>TRBJ1-4|-|-|TRBV19
TGTGCCAGTAGTACGCAGTATGAAAAACTGTTTTTT
CASSTQYEKLFF
>TRBJ2-7|-|few|TRBV7-7
TGTGCTAGCAGCTTAGACCAGGGGCCGGAGTGGGAGCAGTACTTC
CASSLDQGPEWEQYF
>TRBJ1-1|TRBD1|-|TRBV4-2
TGTGCCAGCAGCCAACCCGACAGGGCGGACACTGAAGCTTTCTTT
CASSQPDRADTEAFF
>TRBJ2-3|TRBD2|-|TRBV10-2
TGCGCCAGCAGTGAGCCACTAGCGGGGATTGCAGATACGCAGTATTTT
CASSEPLAGIADTQYF
>TRBJ1-6|-|-|TRBV7-2
TGTGCCAGCAGCTTAGTCGGGGTTCGCTCACCCCTCCACTTT
CASSLVGVRSPLHF
>TRBJ2-3|TRBD2|-|TRBV5-1
TGCGCCAGCAGCTCTAGCGGGGGGGCCCTCTATACGCAGTATTTT
CASSSSGGALYTQYF
>TRBJ1-5|-|-|TRBV19
TGTGCCAGTAGTATCTTGAGGGGGGAACGCAATCAGCCCCAGCATTTT
CASSILRGERNQPQHF
>TRBJ1-2|-|-|TRBV10-2
TGCGCCAGCAGTGAGTCTTATCAGTTTAGTGGCTACACCTTC
CASSESYQFSGYTF
>TRBJ2-1|-|-|TRBV11-2
TGTGCCAGCAGCCTCCAAGTGTTACAGTTCTTC
CASSLQVLQFF
>TRBJ1-5|-|-|TRBV4-2
TGTGCCAGCAGCCAAGATCGAGCGACCAATCAGCCCCAGCATTTT
CASSQDRATNQPQHF
>TRBJ2-3|TRBD2|-|TRBV10-3
TGTGCCATCAGTGACGGACTAGCGGGGGGGCATGATACGCAGTATTTT
CAISDGLAGGHDTQYF
>TRBJ2-1|TRBD1|-|TRBV29-1
TGCAGCGTCATCCGGGACAGGGGAGACAATGAGCAGTTCTTC
CSVIRDRGDNEQFF
>TRBJ1-1|TRBD1|-|TRBV6-5
TGTGCCAGCAGAGGACAGGTCCTGAACACTGAAGCTTTCTTT
CASRGQVLNTEAFF
>TRBJ2-2|-|-|TRBV7-8
TGTGCCAGCAGCCTATGGGGGAAAGAGCTGTTTTTT
CASSLWGKELFF
>TRBJ2-7|-|-|TRBV5-4
TGTGCCAGCAGCTTGGACCTCTACTCCTACGAGCAGTACTTC
CASSLDLYSYEQYF
>TRBJ2-1|-|-|TRBV5-4
TGTGCCAGCCGGGGTTACAATGAGCAGTTCTTC
CASRGYNEQFF
>TRBJ2-3|-|few|TRBV7-9
TGTGCCAGCAGCAAAATCACAGATACGCAGTATTTT
CASSKITDTQYF